These T cell receptor beta chains were read from a single sample in a study of blood T cell repertoires in COVID-19. Some clones are missing from TCRdb's copy, which holds only in-frame ones; the method was immunoSEQ multiplex PCR. The profile shows about 240,000 clones, roughly 85% of them singletons. The sequenced material came from peripheral blood. The receptors here all came from a woman between 18 and 29 years old with acute or convalescent COVID-19. The CDR3 runs from the conserved cysteine through the conserved F or W. The D gene is left open where the match is weak. A row's size may be missing; if present it is once, few, many or a size class.

j_gene: TRBJ1-5
v_gene: TRBV12-3/TRBV12-4
abundance: .
d_gene: .
CDR3aa: CAIGRGNQPQHF
CDR3nt: TGTGCCATCGGGAGGGGCAATCAGCCCCAGCATTTT

j_gene: TRBJ1-1
v_gene: TRBV19
abundance: .
d_gene: .
CDR3aa: CASSIGPARVEAFF
CDR3nt: TGTGCCAGTAGTATTGGTCCTGCCCGGGTTGAAGCTTTCTTT

j_gene: TRBJ2-3
v_gene: TRBV24-1
abundance: .
d_gene: .
CDR3aa: CATSVSGNTQYF
CDR3nt: TGTGCCACCAGTGTTTCCGGGAATACGCAGTATTTT

j_gene: TRBJ1-2
v_gene: TRBV27
abundance: .
d_gene: .
CDR3aa: CASSLRPQGWYGYTF
CDR3nt: TGTGCCAGCAGTTTACGGCCACAGGGTTGGTATGGCTACACCTTC

j_gene: TRBJ2-7
v_gene: TRBV4-1
abundance: .
d_gene: .
CDR3aa: CASSQEWGRDEQYF
CDR3nt: TGCGCCAGCAGCCAAGAGTGGGGCAGGGACGAGCAGTACTTC

j_gene: TRBJ1-6
v_gene: TRBV27
abundance: few
d_gene: .
CDR3aa: CASSYRANSPLHF
CDR3nt: TGTGCCAGCAGTTACAGGGCTAATTCACCCCTCCACTTT

j_gene: TRBJ2-3
v_gene: TRBV23-1
abundance: .
d_gene: .
CDR3aa: CASSQCPKRDTQYF
CDR3nt: TGCGCCAGCAGTCAATGTCCGAAGAGGGATACGCAGTATTTT

j_gene: TRBJ2-1
v_gene: TRBV7-9
abundance: .
d_gene: TRBD2
CDR3aa: CASTQAGGFLGEQFF
CDR3nt: TGTGCCAGCACCCAAGCGGGAGGCTTTTTGGGGGAGCAGTTCTTC

j_gene: TRBJ2-7
v_gene: TRBV7-9
abundance: .
d_gene: .
CDR3aa: CASSLPSAYEQYF
CDR3nt: TGTGCCAGCAGCTTACCTTCAGCCTACGAGCAGTACTTC

j_gene: TRBJ2-2
v_gene: TRBV5-1
abundance: once
d_gene: TRBD2
CDR3aa: CASSFAGGAGELFF
CDR3nt: TGCGCCAGCAGCTTTGCGGGAGGAGCCGGGGAGCTGTTTTTT

j_gene: TRBJ1-6
v_gene: TRBV6-2/TRBV6-3
abundance: once
d_gene: .
CDR3aa: CASSYDSSNSPLHF
CDR3nt: TGTGCCAGCAGTTACGACAGTTCCAATTCACCCCTCCACTTT

j_gene: TRBJ1-6
v_gene: TRBV18
abundance: .
d_gene: TRBD1
CDR3aa: CASSPSSGTANSPLHF
CDR3nt: TGTGCCAGCTCACCAAGCTCCGGGACAGCTAATTCACCCCTCCACTTT

j_gene: TRBJ1-3
v_gene: TRBV30
abundance: .
d_gene: TRBD1
CDR3aa: CAWSRTGIGGNTIYF
CDR3nt: TGTGCCTGGAGCCGGACAGGGATCGGCGGAAACACCATATATTTT

j_gene: TRBJ2-1
v_gene: TRBV19
abundance: .
d_gene: .
CDR3aa: CASSIGRQTYNEQFF
CDR3nt: TGTGCCAGTAGTATCGGGAGACAGACCTACAATGAGCAGTTCTTC

j_gene: TRBJ1-1
v_gene: TRBV21-1
abundance: .
d_gene: .
CDR3aa: CASSKDWDRMNTEAFF
CDR3nt: TGTGCCAGCAGCAAAGATTGGGACAGGATGAACACTGAAGCTTTCTTT

j_gene: TRBJ1-2
v_gene: TRBV7-9
abundance: .
d_gene: .
CDR3aa: CASSLPQGTLSYGYTF
CDR3nt: TGTGCCAGCAGCCTCCCTCAGGGGACCTTATCCTATGGCTACACCTTC

j_gene: TRBJ1-2
v_gene: TRBV18
abundance: .
d_gene: TRBD1
CDR3aa: CASSPSLDRDGYTF
CDR3nt: TGTGCCAGCTCACCATCCTTAGACAGGGATGGCTACACCTTC

j_gene: TRBJ2-7
v_gene: TRBV15
abundance: .
d_gene: .
CDR3aa: CATSRDGSGMRSYEQYF
CDR3nt: TGTGCCACCAGCAGAGATGGGTCAGGGATGAGGTCCTACGAGCAGTACTTC

j_gene: TRBJ2-7
v_gene: TRBV27
abundance: .
d_gene: TRBD1
CDR3aa: CASSPSPGQVSYEQYF
CDR3nt: TGTGCCAGCAGTCCCTCACCGGGACAGGTCTCCTACGAGCAGTACTTC

j_gene: TRBJ2-2
v_gene: TRBV27
abundance: .
d_gene: TRBD1
CDR3aa: CASSLYRGAPGELFF
CDR3nt: TGTGCCAGCAGTTTATACAGGGGGGCGCCCGGGGAGCTGTTTTTT

j_gene: TRBJ2-1
v_gene: TRBV7-3
abundance: .
d_gene: TRBD2
CDR3aa: CASSRTSGASYNEQFF
CDR3nt: TGTGCCAGCAGCCGGACTAGCGGGGCATCCTACAATGAGCAGTTCTTC

j_gene: TRBJ1-3
v_gene: TRBV9
abundance: few
d_gene: TRBD1
CDR3aa: CASSNSGTGGSGNTIYF
CDR3nt: TGTGCCAGCAGCAACTCCGGGACAGGGGGCTCTGGAAACACCATATATTTT

j_gene: TRBJ1-1
v_gene: TRBV9
abundance: .
d_gene: TRBD1
CDR3aa: CASSPPTGANTEAFF
CDR3nt: TGTGCCAGCAGCCCCCCAACAGGGGCGAACACTGAAGCTTTCTTT

j_gene: TRBJ2-2
v_gene: TRBV5-4
abundance: .
d_gene: TRBD2
CDR3aa: CASSPGLAGAGTGELFF
CDR3nt: TGTGCCAGCAGCCCGGGACTAGCGGGAGCCGGCACCGGGGAGCTGTTTTTT

j_gene: TRBJ1-1
v_gene: TRBV25-1
abundance: .
d_gene: TRBD1
CDR3aa: CASSERTGEAFF
CDR3nt: TGTGCCAGCAGTGAAAGGACAGGTGAAGCTTTCTTT

j_gene: TRBJ2-7
v_gene: TRBV5-1
abundance: once
d_gene: TRBD2
CDR3aa: CASSFTSGSLSEQYF
CDR3nt: TGCGCCAGCAGCTTTACTAGCGGGAGCCTGTCGGAGCAGTACTTC

j_gene: TRBJ1-6
v_gene: TRBV4-3
abundance: .
d_gene: .
CDR3aa: CASSQDFEFGSPLHF
CDR3nt: TGCGCCAGCAGCCAAGATTTCGAGTTTGGTTCACCCCTCCACTTT

j_gene: TRBJ2-5
v_gene: TRBV9
abundance: .
d_gene: TRBD2
CDR3aa: CASSVGASGTGETQYF
CDR3nt: TGTGCCAGCAGCGTAGGGGCTAGCGGGACTGGGGAGACCCAGTACTTC

j_gene: TRBJ2-3
v_gene: TRBV24-1
abundance: few
d_gene: TRBD1
CDR3aa: CATSEAGTGVVDTQYF
CDR3nt: TGTGCCACCAGTGAGGCCGGGACAGGGGTCGTAGATACGCAGTATTTT

j_gene: TRBJ1-6
v_gene: TRBV14
abundance: .
d_gene: .
CDR3aa: CASSRQGLSPLHF
CDR3nt: TGTGCCAGCAGCCGGCAGGGCCTCTCACCCCTCCACTTT

j_gene: TRBJ2-7
v_gene: TRBV30
abundance: .
d_gene: TRBD2
CDR3aa: CAWSLASGTNEQYF
CDR3nt: TGTGCCTGGAGTCTCGCTAGCGGGACCAACGAGCAGTACTTC

j_gene: TRBJ2-7
v_gene: TRBV20-1
abundance: few
d_gene: .
CDR3aa: CSARDHYEQYF
CDR3nt: TGCAGTGCTCGAGACCACTACGAGCAGTACTTC

j_gene: TRBJ2-2
v_gene: TRBV6-2/TRBV6-3
abundance: .
d_gene: TRBD2
CDR3aa: CASSLRLAGPTGELFF
CDR3nt: TGTGCCAGCAGTCTTCGACTAGCGGGGCCCACCGGGGAGCTGTTTTTT

j_gene: TRBJ2-7
v_gene: TRBV28
abundance: .
d_gene: TRBD1
CDR3aa: CASSLPGTGPYEQYF
CDR3nt: TGTGCCAGCAGTCTGCCCGGGACAGGGCCCTACGAGCAGTACTTC

j_gene: TRBJ2-1
v_gene: TRBV15
abundance: .
d_gene: .
CDR3aa: CATSIPGANNEQFF
CDR3nt: TGTGCCACCAGCATCCCGGGAGCGAACAATGAGCAGTTCTTC

j_gene: TRBJ1-2
v_gene: TRBV6-5
abundance: .
d_gene: .
CDR3aa: CASSPETRGYGYTF
CDR3nt: TGTGCCAGCAGCCCAGAGACCCGGGGCTATGGCTACACCTTC

j_gene: TRBJ2-2
v_gene: TRBV2
abundance: .
d_gene: TRBD2
CDR3aa: CASRTDRLAENTGELFF
CDR3nt: TGTGCCAGCAGAACAGACCGACTAGCGGAGAACACCGGGGAGCTGTTTTTT

j_gene: TRBJ2-1
v_gene: TRBV19
abundance: few
d_gene: TRBD2
CDR3aa: CATHGRGGYNEQFF
CDR3nt: TGTGCCACCCATGGGAGGGGTGGCTACAATGAGCAGTTCTTC

j_gene: TRBJ1-3
v_gene: TRBV19
abundance: .
d_gene: .
CDR3aa: CASSKRIVSGSTIYF
CDR3nt: TGTGCCAGTAGTAAGCGGATCGTCTCTGGAAGCACCATATATTTT

j_gene: TRBJ2-7
v_gene: TRBV28
abundance: .
d_gene: TRBD2
CDR3aa: CASSRWTSGSYEQYF
CDR3nt: TGTGCCAGCAGTAGGTGGACTAGCGGGAGCTACGAGCAGTACTTC

j_gene: TRBJ2-1
v_gene: TRBV6-5
abundance: .
d_gene: TRBD2
CDR3aa: CASSYSAGVHNEQFF
CDR3nt: TGTGCCAGCAGTTACTCGGCGGGGGTCCACAATGAGCAGTTCTTC